A single T cell receptor (beta chain) is shown here with its context. These data belong to a study of blood T cell repertoires in COVID-19. This CDR3 comprises 15 residues. V lost 5 bases to trimming and J lost 4 bases; unmatched junction nucleotides: 8. Germline V gives CDR1 SEHNR, CDR2 FQNEAQ (reference sequence). Original data processing: Estimation of nucleated cell counts was performed using reference gene primer amplification. Profiled with immunoSEQ multiplex PCR; TCRdb holds only in-frame clones, not every one. Clone size and the V and J calls come from that table; the DNA yielded D and trimming. Of about 210,000 clones in the sample, 85% are singletons; the top ten hold roughly a sixth. Donors in Cohort 3 who had recovered were those with two negative PCRs, healthcare professional clearance, or resolution of their symptoms.

Sequencing was performed on PBMCs or T cells enriched from blood (not recorded which). The TCR originated in a man in his forties who had recovered from COVID-19. The chain recombines TRBV7-9 with TRBJ2-7; 10 positions match TRBD2. The CDR3 region has the DNA TGTGCCAGCAGCCGGGTAGGACTAGCGGCTTACGAGCAGTACTTC. Translated, it gives CASSRVGLAAYEQYF. Complete variable domain (other parts from reference TRBV7-9 and TRBJ2-7): DTGVSQNPRHKITKRGQNVTFRCDPISEHNRLYWYRQTLGQGPEFLTYFQNEAQLEKSRLLSDRFSAERPKGSFSTLEIQRTEQGDSAMYLCASSRVGLAAYEQYFGPGTRLTVT.